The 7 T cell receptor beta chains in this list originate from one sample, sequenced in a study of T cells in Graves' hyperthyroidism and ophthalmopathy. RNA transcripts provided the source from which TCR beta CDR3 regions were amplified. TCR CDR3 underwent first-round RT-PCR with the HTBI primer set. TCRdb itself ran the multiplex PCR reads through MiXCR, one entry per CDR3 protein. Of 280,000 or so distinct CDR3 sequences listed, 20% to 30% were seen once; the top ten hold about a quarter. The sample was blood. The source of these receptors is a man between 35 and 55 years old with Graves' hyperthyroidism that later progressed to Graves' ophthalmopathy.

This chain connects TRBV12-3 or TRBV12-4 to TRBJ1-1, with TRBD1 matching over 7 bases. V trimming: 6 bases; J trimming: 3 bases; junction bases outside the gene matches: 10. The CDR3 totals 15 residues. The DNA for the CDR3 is TGTGCCAGCAGATATTCAGGGGGAACGGACACTGAAGCTTTCTTT. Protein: CASRYSGGTDTEAFF.

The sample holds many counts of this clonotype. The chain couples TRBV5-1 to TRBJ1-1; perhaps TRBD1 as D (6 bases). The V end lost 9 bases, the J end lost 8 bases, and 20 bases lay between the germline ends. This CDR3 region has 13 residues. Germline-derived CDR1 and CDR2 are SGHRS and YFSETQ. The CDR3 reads CATAGGPGQEAFF. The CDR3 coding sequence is TGCGCCACAGCCGGCGGTCCGGGACAAGAAGCTTTCTTT.

The CDR3 spells CASSEVSYSNQPQHF. The DNA of the CDR3 is TGTGCCAGCAGTGAGGTATCCTATAGCAATCAGCCCCAGCATTTT. This chain connects TRBV6-1 to TRBJ1-5; D unclear. V lost 3 bases, J lost 0 bases, and 9 bases lay in between. CDR3 length: 15 residues. Germline V gene lookup returns CDR1 MNHNS and CDR2 SASEGT.

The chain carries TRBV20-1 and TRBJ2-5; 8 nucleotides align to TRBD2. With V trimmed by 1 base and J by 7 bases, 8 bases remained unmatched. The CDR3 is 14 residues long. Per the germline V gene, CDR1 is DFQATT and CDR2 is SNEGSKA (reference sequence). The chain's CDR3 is CSARVLAGKMTQYF. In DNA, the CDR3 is TGCAGTGCTAGAGTTTTAGCGGGAAAGATGACCCAGTACTTC.

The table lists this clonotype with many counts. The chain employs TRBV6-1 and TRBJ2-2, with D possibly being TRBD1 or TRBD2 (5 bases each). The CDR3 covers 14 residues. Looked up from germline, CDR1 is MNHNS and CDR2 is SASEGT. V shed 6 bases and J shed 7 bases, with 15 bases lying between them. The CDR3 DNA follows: TGTGCCAGCAGACAGGCCCCAGAGGGCGGGGAGCTGTTTTTT. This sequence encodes CASRQAPEGGELFF.

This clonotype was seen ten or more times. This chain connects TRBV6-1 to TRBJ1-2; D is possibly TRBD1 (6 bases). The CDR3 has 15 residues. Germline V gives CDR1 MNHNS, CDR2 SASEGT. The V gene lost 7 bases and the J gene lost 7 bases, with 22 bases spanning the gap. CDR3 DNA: TGTGCCAGCATTGGCGTGAACAGGGATGTTTTTGGCTACACCTTC. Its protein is CASIGVNRDVFGYTF.

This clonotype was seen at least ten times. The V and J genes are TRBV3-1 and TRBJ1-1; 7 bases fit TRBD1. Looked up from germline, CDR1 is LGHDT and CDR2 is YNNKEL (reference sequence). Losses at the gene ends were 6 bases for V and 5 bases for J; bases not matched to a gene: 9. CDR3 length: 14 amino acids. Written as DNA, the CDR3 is TGTGCCAGCAGGCCCGGGACAGTAAGGACTGAAGCTTTCTTT. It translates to CASRPGTVRTEAFF.